Presented here are 6 T cell receptor beta chains from one specimen sequenced in a study of breast tumors, draining lymph nodes, adjacent tissues. Samples came from axillary lymph nodes draining the breast cancer. TCRdb reprocessed the multiplex PCR reads via MiXCR and lists one record per CDR3 protein. Among 70,000 to 95,000 distinct CDR3 sequences listed, roughly a fifth were seen once. Input material: axillary lymph node tissue. The receptors were sampled from a female donor with breast cancer. Some clones in this sample may be carry-over from other donors' samples.

This clonotype was seen at least ten times. CDR3 sequence (DNA): TGCAGTGCTATAATGACTAGCCGAGATACGCAGTATTTT. This gives the protein CSAIMTSRDTQYF. The gene calls are TRBV20-1 and TRBJ2-3, with TRBD2 identical over 7 bases. There are 13 residues in the CDR3. Germline CDR1 is DFQATT and CDR2 is SNEGSKA (reference sequence). Trimming removed 4 bases from V and 5 bases from J; junction bases left unmatched: 6.

This clonotype was seen many times. The chain couples TRBV4-3 to TRBJ1-2, with TRBD1 matching 7 bases. This CDR3 region has 12 residues. Germline V lookup: CDR1 LGHNA, CDR2 YSLEER. The V segment lost 4 bases and the J segment 9 bases; nucleotides outside the gene matches: 5. The CDR3 here is CASSRARGSYTF. Written as DNA, the CDR3 is TGCGCCAGCAGCCGCGCCAGGGGGAGCTACACCTTC.

This clonotype was seen ten or more times. The CDR3 reads CASSLAGRAPGETQYF. The CDR3 DNA sequence: TGCGCCAGCAGCTTGGCCGGTCGGGCCCCAGGAGAGACCCAGTACTTC. The V gene is TRBV5-1, the J gene TRBJ2-5; D gene uncertain. Germline V CDR1 and CDR2: SGHRS, YFSETQ. There are 16 residues in the CDR3. The V end was cut by 0 bases, the J end by 4 bases, with 16 bases between.

This clonotype was detected many times. V usage is TRBV4-3 and J usage is TRBJ2-7, with 7 bases identical to TRBD2. J was trimmed by 2 bases and V by 0 bases; bases with no gene match: 4. Germline CDR1 and CDR2: LGHNA and YSLEER. The CDR3 is 15 amino acids. The CDR3: CASSQDPTSPYEQYF. For the CDR3, the DNA is TGCGCCAGCAGCCAAGACCCGACTAGCCCCTACGAGCAGTACTTC.

The sample holds many counts of this clonotype. CDR3 region: CASSLGQGDTQYF. CDR3 sequence (DNA): TGTGCCAGCAGCTTAGGACAGGGAGATACGCAGTATTTT. V and J are TRBV11-3 and TRBJ2-3, with 7 bases aligning to TRBD1. The CDR3 totals 13 residues. CDR1 is SGHNT and CDR2 is YENEEA in the germline V gene. V lost 1 base, J lost 5 bases, and 0 bases stayed unmatched.

This clonotype was observed at least ten times. The chain links TRBV20-1 to TRBJ2-1, with 10 positions matching TRBD1. After removal of 3 bases from V and 9 bases from J, the junction contained 8 bases not matched to a gene. CDR1 and CDR2 from the germline V gene are DFQATT and SNEGSKA (reference sequence). This CDR3 spans 14 amino acids. The CDR3 DNA is TGCAGTGCTAGGGTTCCGGGACAGGGGTCTGAGCAGTTCTTC. This codes for CSARVPGQGSEQFF.